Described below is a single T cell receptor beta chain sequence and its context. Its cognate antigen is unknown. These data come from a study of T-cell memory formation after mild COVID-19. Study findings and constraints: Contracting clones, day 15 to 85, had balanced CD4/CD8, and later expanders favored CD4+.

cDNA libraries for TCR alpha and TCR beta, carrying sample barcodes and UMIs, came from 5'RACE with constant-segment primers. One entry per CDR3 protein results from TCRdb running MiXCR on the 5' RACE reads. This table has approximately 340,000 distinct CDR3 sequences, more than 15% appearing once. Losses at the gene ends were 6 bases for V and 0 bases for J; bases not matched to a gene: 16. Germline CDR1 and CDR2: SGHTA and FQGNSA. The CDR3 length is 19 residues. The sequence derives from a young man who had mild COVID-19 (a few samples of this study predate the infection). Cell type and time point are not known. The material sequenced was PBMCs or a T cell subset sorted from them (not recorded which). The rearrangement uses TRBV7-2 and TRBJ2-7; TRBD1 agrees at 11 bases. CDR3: CASRIRTDRGRASSYEQYV. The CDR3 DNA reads TGTGCCAGCAGAATCCGGACGGACAGGGGGCGCGCAAGCTCCTACGAGCAGTACGTC.